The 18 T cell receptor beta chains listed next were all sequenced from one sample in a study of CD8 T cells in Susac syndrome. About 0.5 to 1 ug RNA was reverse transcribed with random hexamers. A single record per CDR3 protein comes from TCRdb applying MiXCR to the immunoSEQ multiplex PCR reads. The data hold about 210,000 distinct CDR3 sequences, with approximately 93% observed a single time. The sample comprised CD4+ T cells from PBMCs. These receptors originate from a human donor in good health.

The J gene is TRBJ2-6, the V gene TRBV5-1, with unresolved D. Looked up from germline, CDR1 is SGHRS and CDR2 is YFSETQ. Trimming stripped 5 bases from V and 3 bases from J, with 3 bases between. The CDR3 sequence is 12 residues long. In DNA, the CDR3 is TGCGCCAGCAGACTTGGGGCCAACGTCCTGACTTTC. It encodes CASRLGANVLTF.

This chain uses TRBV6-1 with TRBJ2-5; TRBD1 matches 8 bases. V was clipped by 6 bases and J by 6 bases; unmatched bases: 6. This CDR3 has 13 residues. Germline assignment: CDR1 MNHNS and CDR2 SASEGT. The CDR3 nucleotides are TGTGCCAGCAGAGAGACAGGGGTGAAGACCCAGTACTTC. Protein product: CASRETGVKTQYF.

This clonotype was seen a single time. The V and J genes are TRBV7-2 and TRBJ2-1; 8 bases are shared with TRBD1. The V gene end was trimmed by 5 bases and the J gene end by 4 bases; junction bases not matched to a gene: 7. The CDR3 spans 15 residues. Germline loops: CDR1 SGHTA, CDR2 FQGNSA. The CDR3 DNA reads TGTGCCAGCAGCCGAAGACAGGGGAGATACAATGAGCAGTTCTTC. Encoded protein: CASSRRQGRYNEQFF. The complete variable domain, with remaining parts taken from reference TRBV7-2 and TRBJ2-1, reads GAGVSQSPSNKVTEKGKDVELRCDPISGHTALYWYRQSLGQGLEFLIYFQGNSAPDKSGLPSDRFSAERTGGSVSTLTIQRTQQEDSAVYLCASSRRQGRYNEQFFGPGTRLTVL.

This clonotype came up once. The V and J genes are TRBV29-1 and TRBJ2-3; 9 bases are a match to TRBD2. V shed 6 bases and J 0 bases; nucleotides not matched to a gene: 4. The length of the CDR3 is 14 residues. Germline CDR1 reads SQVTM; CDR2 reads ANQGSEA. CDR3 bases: TGCAGCGTCCCGCGGGGGGGAAGCACAGATACGCAGTATTTT. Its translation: CSVPRGGSTDTQYF.

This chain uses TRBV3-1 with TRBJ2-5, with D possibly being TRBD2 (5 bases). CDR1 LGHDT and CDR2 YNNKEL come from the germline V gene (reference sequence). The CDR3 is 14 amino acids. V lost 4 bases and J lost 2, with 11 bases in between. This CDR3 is CASSRGLTQETQYF. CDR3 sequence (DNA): TGTGCCAGCAGCCGAGGACTTACGCAAGAGACCCAGTACTTC.

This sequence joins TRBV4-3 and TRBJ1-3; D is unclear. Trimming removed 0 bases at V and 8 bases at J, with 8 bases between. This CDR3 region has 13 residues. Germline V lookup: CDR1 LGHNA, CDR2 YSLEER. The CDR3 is CASSQDVGHTIYF. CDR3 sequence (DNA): TGCGCCAGCAGCCAAGATGTTGGCCACACCATATATTTT.

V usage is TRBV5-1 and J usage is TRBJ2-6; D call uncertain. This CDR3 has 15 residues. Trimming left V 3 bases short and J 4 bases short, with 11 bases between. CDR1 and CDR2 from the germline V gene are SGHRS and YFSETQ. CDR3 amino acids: CASSYPTPGANVLTF. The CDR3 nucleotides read TGCGCCAGCAGCTACCCGACCCCGGGGGCCAACGTCCTGACTTTC.

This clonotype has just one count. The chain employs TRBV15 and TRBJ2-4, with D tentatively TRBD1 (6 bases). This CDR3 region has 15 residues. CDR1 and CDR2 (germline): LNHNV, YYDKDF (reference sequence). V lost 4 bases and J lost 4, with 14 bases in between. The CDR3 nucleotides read TGTGCCACCAGCATCCCAGGACAGCAAAAAAACATTCAGTACTTC. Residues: CATSIPGQQKNIQYF.

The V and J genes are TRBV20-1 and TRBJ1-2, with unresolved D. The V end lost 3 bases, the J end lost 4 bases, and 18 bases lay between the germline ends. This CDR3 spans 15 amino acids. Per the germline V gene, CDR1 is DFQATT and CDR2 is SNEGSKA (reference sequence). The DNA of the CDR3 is TGCAGTGCTAGCGAGGGTAGCCAACGAGGCTATGGCTACACCTTC. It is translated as CSASEGSQRGYGYTF.

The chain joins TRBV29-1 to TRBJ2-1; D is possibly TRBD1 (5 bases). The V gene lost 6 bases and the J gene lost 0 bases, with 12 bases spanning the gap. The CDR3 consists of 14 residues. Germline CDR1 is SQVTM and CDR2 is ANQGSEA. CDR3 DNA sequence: TGCAGCGTGCCCAGGGCAAGCTCCTACAATGAGCAGTTCTTC. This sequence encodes CSVPRASSYNEQFF.

CDR3 in amino acids: CASSLVPGVITYNEQFF. For the CDR3, the DNA is TGCGCCAGCAGCTTGGTACCAGGGGTCATCACCTACAATGAGCAGTTCTTC. This chain links TRBV5-1 with TRBJ2-1, with D tentatively TRBD1 (6 bases). CDR1 and CDR2 from the germline V gene are SGHRS and YFSETQ. Trimming removed 0 bases at V and 2 bases at J, with 15 bases between. The CDR3 runs to 17 residues.

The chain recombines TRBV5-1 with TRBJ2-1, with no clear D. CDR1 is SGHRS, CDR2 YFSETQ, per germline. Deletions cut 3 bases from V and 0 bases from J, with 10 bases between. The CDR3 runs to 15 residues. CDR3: CASSSRQSSYNEQFF. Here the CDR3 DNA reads TGCGCCAGCAGCTCGCGCCAGAGCTCCTACAATGAGCAGTTCTTC.

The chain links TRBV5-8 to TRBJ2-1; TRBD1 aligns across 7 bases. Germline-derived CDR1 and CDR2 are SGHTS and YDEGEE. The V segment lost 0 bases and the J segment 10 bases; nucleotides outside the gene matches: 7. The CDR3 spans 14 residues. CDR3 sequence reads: CASSLEGQRVEQFF. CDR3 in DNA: TGTGCCAGCAGCTTGGAGGGACAGAGAGTCGAGCAGTTCTTC.

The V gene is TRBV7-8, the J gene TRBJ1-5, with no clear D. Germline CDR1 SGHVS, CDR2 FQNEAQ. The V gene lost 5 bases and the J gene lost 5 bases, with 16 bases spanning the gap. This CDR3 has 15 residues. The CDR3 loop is CASSASRGLHQPQHF. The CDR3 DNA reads TGTGCCAGCAGCGCCTCTCGGGGATTGCATCAGCCCCAGCATTTT.

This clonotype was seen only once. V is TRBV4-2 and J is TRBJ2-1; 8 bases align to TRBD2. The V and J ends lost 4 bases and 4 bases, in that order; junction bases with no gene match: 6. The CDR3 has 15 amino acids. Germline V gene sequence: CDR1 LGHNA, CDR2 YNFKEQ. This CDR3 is CASSLLAGMYNEQFF. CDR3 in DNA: TGTGCCAGCAGCCTATTAGCGGGGATGTACAATGAGCAGTTCTTC.

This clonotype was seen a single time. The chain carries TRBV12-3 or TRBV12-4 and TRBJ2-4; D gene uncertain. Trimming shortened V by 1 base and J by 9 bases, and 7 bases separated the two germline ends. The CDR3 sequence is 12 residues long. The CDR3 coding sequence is TGTGCCAGCAGTTTAGGCGTGAGCATTCAGTACTTC. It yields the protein CASSLGVSIQYF.

The CDR3 DNA is TGCGCCAGCAGCGGGGGTATGGAGACCCAGTACTTC. It is translated as CASSGGMETQYF. The chain links TRBV5-1 to TRBJ2-5, with D perhaps matching TRBD1 or TRBD2 (5 bases each). Trimming took 4 bases from V and 5 from J, leaving 9 bases between them. Germline lookup yields CDR1 SGHRS and CDR2 YFSETQ. There are 12 residues in the CDR3.

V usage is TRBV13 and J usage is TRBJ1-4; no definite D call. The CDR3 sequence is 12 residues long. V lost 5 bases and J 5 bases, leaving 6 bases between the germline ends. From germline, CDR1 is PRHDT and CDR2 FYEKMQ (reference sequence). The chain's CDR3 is CASSNRNEKLFF. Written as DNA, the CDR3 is TGTGCCAGCAGCAACCGAAATGAAAAACTGTTTTTT.